This TCR beta chain appears in the sequencing data of a study of cytomegalovirus exposure and HLA in healthy donors. Study findings and constraints: Researchers reported that a few CMV-associated chains were confirmed in vitro as CMV antigen-specific.

Of note for this clone: Antigen: not known.

The PCR used 60 Vbeta and 13 Jbeta primers. Data came from immunoSEQ multiplex PCR; TCRdb stores just in-frame clones and leaves some out. Its table records 85,000 to 90,000 clones. With 5 bases clipped from V and 6 bases from J, the junction kept 1 base outside the gene matches. Germline V gene lookup returns CDR1 MNHEY and CDR2 SMNVEV (reference sequence). The CDR3 is 12 residues long. The sequence came from a man aged 50 to 59 in good health and CMV-seropositive. The chain links TRBV27 to TRBJ1-1; 9 positions match TRBD1. Material for sequencing was PBMCs. The CDR3 nucleotides read TGTGCCAGCAGTACAGGGGGCTCTGAAGCTTTCTTT. It is translated as CASSTGGSEAFF.